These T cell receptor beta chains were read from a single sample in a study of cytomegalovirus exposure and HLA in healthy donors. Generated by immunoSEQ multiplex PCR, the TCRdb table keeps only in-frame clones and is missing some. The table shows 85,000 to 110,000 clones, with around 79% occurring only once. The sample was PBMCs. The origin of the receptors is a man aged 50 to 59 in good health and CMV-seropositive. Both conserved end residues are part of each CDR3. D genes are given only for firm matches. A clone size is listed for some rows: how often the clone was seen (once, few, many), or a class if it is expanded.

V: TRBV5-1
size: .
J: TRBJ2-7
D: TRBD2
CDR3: CASSFRSGSSYEQYF
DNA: TGCGCCAGCAGCTTTCGTAGCGGGAGCTCCTACGAGCAGTACTTC

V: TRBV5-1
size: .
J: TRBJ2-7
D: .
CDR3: CASSAALARAYEQYF
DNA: TGCGCCAGCAGCGCGGCCCTAGCGCGCGCCTACGAGCAGTACTTC

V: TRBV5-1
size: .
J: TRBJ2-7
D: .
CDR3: CASSSEQGIADEQYF
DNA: TGCGCCAGCAGCTCCGAACAGGGTATAGCTGACGAGCAGTACTTC

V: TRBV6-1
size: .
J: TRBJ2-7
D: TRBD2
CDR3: CASSFAGGPTYEQYF
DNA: TGTGCCAGCAGTTTCGCGGGAGGGCCGACCTACGAGCAGTACTTC

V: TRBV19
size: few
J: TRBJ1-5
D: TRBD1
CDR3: CASSNPTGALNQPQHF
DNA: TGTGCCAGTAGTAACCCTACAGGGGCCCTCAATCAGCCCCAGCATTTT

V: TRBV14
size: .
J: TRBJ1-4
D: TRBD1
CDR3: CASRGQGAPNEKLFF
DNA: TGTGCCAGCAGGGGGCAGGGGGCTCCAAATGAAAAACTGTTTTTT

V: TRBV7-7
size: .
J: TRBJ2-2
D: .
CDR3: CASSLRPQGALTGGELFF
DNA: TGTGCCAGCAGCTTACGTCCCCAGGGCGCCCTAACAGGCGGGGAGCTGTTTTTT

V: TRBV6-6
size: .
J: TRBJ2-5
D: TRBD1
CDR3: CASSYSGDSQETQYF
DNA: TGTGCCAGCAGTTACTCAGGGGACAGTCAAGAGACCCAGTACTTC

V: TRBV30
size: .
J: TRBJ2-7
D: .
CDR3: CAWNRASDEQYF
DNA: TGTGCCTGGAACAGGGCCTCGGACGAGCAGTACTTC

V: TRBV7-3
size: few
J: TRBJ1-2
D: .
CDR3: CASSLEAARRYGYTF
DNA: TGTGCCAGCAGCTTAGAGGCAGCGAGACGGTATGGCTACACCTTC

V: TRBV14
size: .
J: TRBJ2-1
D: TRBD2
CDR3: CASSPQAGGYEQFF
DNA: TGTGCCAGCAGCCCTCAGGCGGGAGGGTATGAGCAGTTCTTC

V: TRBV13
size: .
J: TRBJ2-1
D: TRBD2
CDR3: CASSNKLAGPSYNEQFF
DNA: TGTGCCAGCAGTAACAAATTAGCGGGTCCGTCCTACAATGAGCAGTTCTTC

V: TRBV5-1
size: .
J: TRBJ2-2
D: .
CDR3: CASNSEGANTGELFF
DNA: TGCGCCAGCAACAGCGAGGGCGCGAACACCGGGGAGCTGTTTTTT

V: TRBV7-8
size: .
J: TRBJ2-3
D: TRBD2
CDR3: CASSPISGSLDTQYF
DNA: TGTGCCAGCAGTCCCATTAGCGGGAGTCTAGATACGCAGTATTTT

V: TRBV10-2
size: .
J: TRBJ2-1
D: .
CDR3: CASRDYDNEQFF
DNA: TGCGCCAGCAGGGACTACGACAATGAGCAGTTCTTC

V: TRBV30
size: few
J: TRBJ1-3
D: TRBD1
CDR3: CAWSRDSGSGNTIYF
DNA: TGTGCCTGGAGTCGGGACAGCGGCTCTGGAAACACCATATATTTT

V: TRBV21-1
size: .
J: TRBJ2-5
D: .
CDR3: CASSKDPNLGAVLPGGLKGTQYF
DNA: TGTGCCAGCAGCAAAGACCCTAATCTGGGGGCAGTACTCCCAGGGGGGCTAAAAGGGACCCAGTACTTC

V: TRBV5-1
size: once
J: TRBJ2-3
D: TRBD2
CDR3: CASSGSSGTDTQYF
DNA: TGCGCCAGCAGCGGCTCTAGCGGGACGGATACGCAGTATTTT

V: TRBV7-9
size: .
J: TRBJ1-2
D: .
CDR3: CASSLGTTTNYGYTF
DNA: TGTGCCAGCAGCTTAGGGACAACCACTAACTATGGCTACACCTTC

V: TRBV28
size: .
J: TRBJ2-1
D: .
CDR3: CASSNPRRQFF
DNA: TGTGCCAGCAGCAACCCAAGGAGACAGTTCTTC

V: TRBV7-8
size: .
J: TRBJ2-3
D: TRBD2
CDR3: CASSFPSLAGGALSTDTQYF
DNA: TGTGCCAGCAGTTTCCCTTCGCTAGCGGGGGGGGCCCTTAGCACAGATACGCAGTATTTT

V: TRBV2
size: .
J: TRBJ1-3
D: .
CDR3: CASGLRGSGNTIYF
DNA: TGTGCCAGCGGTCTCCGGGGGTCGGGAAACACCATATATTTT

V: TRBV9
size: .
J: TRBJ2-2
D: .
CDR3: CASSVAPGGSTGELFF
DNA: TGTGCCAGCAGCGTAGCGCCGGGTGGGAGTACCGGGGAGCTGTTTTTT

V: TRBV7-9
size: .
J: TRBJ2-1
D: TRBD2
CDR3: CASSPPGTSGRAYNEQFF
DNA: TGTGCCAGCAGCCCACCCGGGACTAGCGGGAGGGCATACAATGAGCAGTTCTTC

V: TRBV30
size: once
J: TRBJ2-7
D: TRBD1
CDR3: CAWSVQGATSYEQYF
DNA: TGTGCCTGGAGTGTACAGGGGGCAACCTCCTACGAGCAGTACTTC

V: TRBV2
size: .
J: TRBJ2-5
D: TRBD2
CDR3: CASSGRAETQYF
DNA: TGTGCCAGTAGCGGGAGGGCCGAGACCCAGTACTTC

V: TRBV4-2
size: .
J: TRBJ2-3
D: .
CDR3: CASSQAGPIGDTQYF
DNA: TGTGCCAGCAGCCAAGCAGGGCCAATAGGGGATACGCAGTATTTT

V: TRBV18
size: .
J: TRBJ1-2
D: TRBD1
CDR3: CASSDDRVGGYTF
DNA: TGTGCCAGCTCAGACGACAGGGTGGGAGGCTACACCTTC

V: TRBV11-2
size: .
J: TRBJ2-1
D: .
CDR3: CASSLRNEQFF
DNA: TGTGCCAGCAGCTTGCGTAATGAGCAGTTCTTC

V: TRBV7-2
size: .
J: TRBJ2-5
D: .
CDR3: CASSLGGGRRETQYF
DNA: TGTGCCAGCAGCTTGGGGGGTGGGCGCAGGGAGACCCAGTACTTC

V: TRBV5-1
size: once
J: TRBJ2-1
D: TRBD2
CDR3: CASSGTSGSFFRNEQFF
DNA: TGCGCCAGCAGTGGGACTAGCGGGAGTTTTTTTCGGAATGAGCAGTTCTTC

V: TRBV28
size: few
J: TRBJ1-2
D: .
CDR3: CASSLYTHGYTF
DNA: TGTGCCAGCAGTTTATACACACATGGCTACACCTTC

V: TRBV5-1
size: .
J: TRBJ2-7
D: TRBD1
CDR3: CASSLGQGGDEQYF
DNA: TGCGCCAGCAGCTTGGGACAGGGGGGGGACGAGCAGTACTTC

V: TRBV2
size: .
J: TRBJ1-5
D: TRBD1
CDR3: CASSESPTGLGQPQHF
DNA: TGTGCCAGCAGTGAATCCCCGACAGGGTTGGGGCAGCCCCAGCATTTT

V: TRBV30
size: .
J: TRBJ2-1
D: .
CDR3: CAWSRGNNEQFF
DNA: TGTGCCTGGAGTCGCGGCAACAATGAGCAGTTCTTC

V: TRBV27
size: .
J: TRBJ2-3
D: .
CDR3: CASSLLLSRGASTDTQYF
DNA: TGTGCCAGCAGTTTATTGCTGAGTCGGGGGGCTAGCACAGATACGCAGTATTTT

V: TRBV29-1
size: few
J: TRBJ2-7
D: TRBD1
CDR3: CSVDQQGGYEQYF
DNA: TGCAGCGTTGACCAACAGGGGGGTTACGAGCAGTACTTC

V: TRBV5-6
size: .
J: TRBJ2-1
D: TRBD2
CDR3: CASSLPSGRSHLFNEQFF
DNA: TGTGCCAGCAGCTTACCTAGCGGGAGGTCCCATCTTTTCAATGAGCAGTTCTTC

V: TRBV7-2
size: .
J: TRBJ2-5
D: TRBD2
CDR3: CASSQRRSSGTETQYF
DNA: TGTGCCAGCAGCCAGCGGAGGTCTAGCGGGACAGAGACCCAGTACTTC

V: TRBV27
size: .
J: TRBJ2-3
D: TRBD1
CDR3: CASSWIRTGPTDTDTQYF
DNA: TGTGCCAGCAGTTGGATCCGGACAGGGCCAACCGACACAGATACGCAGTATTTT

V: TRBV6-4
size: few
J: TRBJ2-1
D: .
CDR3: CASSPQGQPSNEQFF
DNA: TGTGCCAGCAGTCCTCAGGGTCAACCGTCAAATGAGCAGTTCTTC

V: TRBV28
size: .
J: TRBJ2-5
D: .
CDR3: CASSSQKQETQYF
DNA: TGTGCCAGCAGTTCCCAGAAACAAGAGACCCAGTACTTC

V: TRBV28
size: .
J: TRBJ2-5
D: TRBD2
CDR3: CASAGAGKKETQYF
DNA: TGTGCCAGCGCGGGAGCGGGGAAAAAAGAGACCCAGTACTTC

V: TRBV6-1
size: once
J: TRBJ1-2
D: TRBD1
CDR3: CASSFSQGNYGYTF
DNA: TGTGCCAGCAGTTTCTCACAGGGGAACTATGGCTACACCTTC

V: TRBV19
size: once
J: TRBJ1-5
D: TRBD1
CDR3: CASSMRQGTNQPQHF
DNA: TGTGCCAGTAGTATGAGACAGGGTACTAATCAGCCCCAGCATTTT

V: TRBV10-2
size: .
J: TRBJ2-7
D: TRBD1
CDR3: CASREGQAQNYEQYF
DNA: TGCGCCAGCAGAGAGGGACAGGCCCAAAACTACGAGCAGTACTTC

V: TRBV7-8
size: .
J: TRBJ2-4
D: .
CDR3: CASSLGAGGVGKNIQYF
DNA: TGTGCCAGCAGCTTAGGGGCGGGTGGTGTGGGCAAAAACATTCAGTACTTC

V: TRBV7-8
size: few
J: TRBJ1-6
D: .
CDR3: CASRMDTLVNSPLHF
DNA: TGTGCCAGCAGAATGGACACCCTCGTAAATTCACCCCTCCACTTT

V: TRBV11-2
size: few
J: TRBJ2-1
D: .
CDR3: CASTDRSSYNEQFF
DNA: TGTGCCAGCACCGACAGGAGCTCCTACAATGAGCAGTTCTTC

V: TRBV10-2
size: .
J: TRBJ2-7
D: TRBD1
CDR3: CASRRGREDLLEQYF
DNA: TGCGCCAGCAGGAGGGGGCGAGAGGATCTGCTCGAGCAGTACTTC

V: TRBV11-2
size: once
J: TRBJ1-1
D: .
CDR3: CASSSSGRIRNTEAFF
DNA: TGTGCCAGCAGCTCAAGCGGTAGAATCAGGAACACTGAAGCTTTCTTT

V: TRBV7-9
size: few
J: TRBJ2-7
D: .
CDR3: CASTLREQNSYEQYF
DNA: TGTGCCAGCACTCTGAGGGAACAGAACTCCTACGAGCAGTACTTC

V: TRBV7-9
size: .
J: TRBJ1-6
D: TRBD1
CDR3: CASSLTGEGHNSPLHF
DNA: TGTGCCAGCAGCTTGACAGGGGAAGGGCATAATTCACCCCTCCACTTT

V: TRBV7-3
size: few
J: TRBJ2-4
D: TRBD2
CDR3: CASSLGPTGGKNIQYF
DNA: TGTGCCAGCAGCTTAGGACCTACGGGGGGCAAAAACATTCAGTACTTC

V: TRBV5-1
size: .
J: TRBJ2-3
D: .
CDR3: CASSLGRDSRTDTQYF
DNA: TGCGCCAGCAGCTTGGGCCGAGACAGCCGCACAGATACGCAGTATTTT